The 2 T cell receptor beta chains listed next were all sequenced from one sample in a study of OX40 agonist ivuxolimab in advanced cancers. Sequencing used immunoSEQ multiplex PCR; TCRdb keeps in-frame clones, though not all of them. The sample consists of some 66,000 clones, around 83% of them appearing once. The material sequenced was CD4+ or CD8+ T cells sorted from blood, taken in a trial of the OX40 agonist ivuxolimab. These receptors came from an adult with an advanced solid tumor such as melanoma, head and neck, liver or kidney cancer.

This chain uses TRBV7-8 with TRBJ1-2; maybe TRBD1 (5 bases). Trimming took 0 bases from V and 7 from J, leaving 12 bases between them. CDR3 length equals 14 residues. The germline gives CDR1 SGHVS, CDR2 FQNEAQ. This chain's CDR3 is CASSLAGGSSGYTF. In nucleotides, the CDR3 is TGTGCCAGCAGCTTAGCGGGGGGGAGTAGTGGCTACACCTTC.

The rearrangement uses TRBV7-2 and TRBJ1-1; 7 nucleotides align to TRBD1. V gave up 5 bases and J gave up 5 bases; unmatched junction bases: 14. Germline CDR1 SGHTA, CDR2 FQGNSA. CDR3 length equals 16 residues. CDR3 coding DNA: TGTGCCAGCAGCCCCCGAGAGGGGGCAGGGGTGACTGAAGCTTTCTTT. As protein: CASSPREGAGVTEAFF.